Presented here are 10 T cell receptor beta chains from one specimen sequenced in a study of T cell repertoires in cytomegalovirus infection. One entry per CDR3 protein, called by TCRdb with MiXCR from the reads. The sample carries roughly 760,000 distinct CDR3 sequences, under 40% recorded once. Sequenced material: PBMCs. The receptors derive from a human donor in good health (CMV status not recorded). Some clones in this sample may be carry-over from other donors' samples.

This clonotype was counted only a few times. V gene TRBV6-1 combines with J gene TRBJ1-3; D call uncertain. This CDR3 comprises 15 residues. Per the germline V gene, CDR1 is MNHNS and CDR2 is SASEGT. Trimming left V 6 bases short and J 2 bases short, with 14 bases between. The CDR3 bases are TGTGCCAGCAGCCCTGCTGACACTGCTGGAAACACCATATATTTT. Translating it yields CASSPADTAGNTIYF.

This clonotype was seen ten or more times. The CDR3 spells CASSLQAGGATYNEQFF. CDR3 in DNA: TGTGCCAGCAGCTTACAAGCGGGCGGGGCTACCTACAATGAGCAGTTCTTC. The J gene is TRBJ2-1, the V gene TRBV7-2; a possible D gene is TRBD2 (6 bases). Looked up from germline, CDR1 is SGHTA and CDR2 is FQGNSA. The ends were cut back, 2 bases at V and 2 bases at J, with 16 bases in the middle. The CDR3 runs to 17 residues.

The V call is TRBV28, the J call TRBJ1-1; 10 bases are a match to TRBD1. Unmatched junction bases numbered 8, after V lost 3 bases and J lost 10 bases. The CDR3 has 14 amino acids. Germline lookup yields CDR1 MDHEN and CDR2 SYDVKM. The CDR3 DNA reads TGTGCCAGCAGTTTGATGGGACAGGGGTTGGGAGCTTTCTTT. Protein product: CASSLMGQGLGAFF.

The chain recombines TRBV12-3 or TRBV12-4 with TRBJ1-1; D uncertain. The CDR3 sequence is 12 residues long. The V gene lost 10 bases and the J gene lost 0 bases, with 9 bases spanning the gap. The CDR3 loop reads CATAEMNTEAFF. CDR3 DNA sequence: TGTGCCACTGCGGAGATGAACACTGAAGCTTTCTTT.

The CDR3 region is CASRGSLVWEPYTF. The CDR3 nucleotides read TGCGCCAGCAGGGGGAGTCTCGTCTGGGAGCCCTACACCTTC. The chain employs TRBV5-1 and TRBJ1-2; D is undetermined. CDR3 length: 14 amino acids. V was shortened by 5 bases and J by 10 bases, with 21 bases between the two germline ends. Germline values: CDR1 SGHRS, CDR2 YFSETQ.

The V call is TRBV28, the J call TRBJ1-4, with 11 positions matching TRBD1. CDR3 length: 19 amino acids. The germline V gene has CDR1 MDHEN and CDR2 SYDVKM. The V and J ends lost 2 bases and 2 bases, in that order; junction bases with no gene match: 10. This chain's CDR3 is CASSLKFPDRGRTNEKLFF. The CDR3 DNA reads as TGTGCCAGCAGTTTAAAATTCCCGGACAGGGGGCGCACTAATGAAAAACTGTTTTTT. Looking up the rest from reference TRBV28 and TRBJ1-4 gives the full variable domain: DVKVTQSSRYLVKRTGEKVFLECVQDMDHENMFWYRQDPGLGLRLIYFSYDVKMKEKGDIPEGYSVSREKKERFSLILESASTNQTSMYLCASSLKFPDRGRTNEKLFFGSGTQLSVL.

The CDR3 protein is CASSTIYSGTGSNRGYTF. The DNA of the CDR3 is TGTGCCAGCAGTACAATATATTCGGGGACAGGGTCAAATCGTGGCTACACCTTC. The chain uses TRBV28 and TRBJ1-2; TRBD1 matches 9 bases. The J segment lost 7 bases and the V segment lost 5 bases, leaving 20 bases of the junction unmatched. This CDR3 spans 18 amino acids. In germline, CDR1 is MDHEN, CDR2 SYDVKM.

This clonotype turned up a few times. This sequence joins TRBV6-5 and TRBJ2-3; tentative D call: TRBD2 (5 bases). The CDR3 is 14 amino acids. Trimming cost V 2 bases and J 5 bases, with 11 bases left between them. CDR1 is MNHEY and CDR2 is SVGAGI in the germline V gene. CDR3 loop: CASSYEGPKDTQYF. The CDR3 DNA is TGTGCCAGCAGTTACGAGGGTCCGAAAGATACGCAGTATTTT.

The chain uses TRBV27 and TRBJ1-6; the D gene is possibly TRBD1 (5 bases). V dropped 7 bases and J dropped 6 bases, with 13 bases sitting between them. This CDR3 contains 14 residues. Germline CDR1 and CDR2: MNHEY and SMNVEV (reference sequence). The CDR3, as DNA: TGTGCCAGCAACACCGGGACCCTTAATTCACCCCTCCACTTT. Translation gives CASNTGTLNSPLHF.

The CDR3 spells CASSLPRLVVDEQYF. CDR3 coding DNA: TGTGCCAGCAGCTTACCGAGACTAGTAGTCGACGAGCAGTACTTC. This chain joins TRBV11-2 and TRBJ2-7; TRBD2 is a possible D gene (6 bases). This CDR3 has 15 residues. V lost 2 bases and J lost 5, with 16 bases in between. Germline lookup yields CDR1 SGHAT and CDR2 FQNNGV.